This TCR beta chain derives from a study of T cells expressing NK-cell markers. Study context: It was sorted CD3+CD56-NKG2C+, CD3+CD56+NKG2C- and CD3+CD56+NKG2C+ T cells that provided the TCR beta repertoires.

5'RACE template switching with UMIs generated TCR beta cDNA. TCRdb re-called the 5' RACE reads; every CDR3 protein appears as one record, without DNA. The sample spans about 160,000 distinct CDR3 sequences; the ten largest clones claim about 18%. Germline values: CDR1 LGHDT, CDR2 YNNKEL (reference sequence). The CDR3 sequence is 18 residues long. The sequenced sample consisted of blood T cells: a sorted CD56 or NKG2C T cell subset, CD4+ or CD8+ T cells, or bulk PBMC T cells (not recorded which). V and J are TRBV3-1 and TRBJ2-4; TCRdb proposes TRBD2, but this gene call is untestable without DNA. This receptor was taken from a woman aged 18 to 75 in good health. The CDR3 here is CASSQRLAGGPTKNIQYF.